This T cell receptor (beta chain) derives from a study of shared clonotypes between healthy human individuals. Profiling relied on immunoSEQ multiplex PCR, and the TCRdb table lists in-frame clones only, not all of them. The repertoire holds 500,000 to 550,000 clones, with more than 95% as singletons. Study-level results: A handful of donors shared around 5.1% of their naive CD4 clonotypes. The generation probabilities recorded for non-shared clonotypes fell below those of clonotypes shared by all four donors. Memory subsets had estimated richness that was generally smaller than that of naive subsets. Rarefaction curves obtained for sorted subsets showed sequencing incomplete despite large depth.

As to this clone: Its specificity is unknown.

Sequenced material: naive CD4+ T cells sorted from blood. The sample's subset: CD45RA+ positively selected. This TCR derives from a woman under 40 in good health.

The CDR3: CASSLSGGYNEQFF. CDR3 nucleotide sequence: TGTGCCAGCAGCTTAAGTGGGGGGTACAATGAGCAGTTCTTC. This chain links TRBV11-3 with TRBJ2-1, with D maybe TRBD2 (6 bases). The CDR3 contains 14 residues. Germline V gene lookup returns CDR1 SGHNT and CDR2 YENEEA. Trimming cost V 2 bases and J 4 bases, with 9 bases left between them.